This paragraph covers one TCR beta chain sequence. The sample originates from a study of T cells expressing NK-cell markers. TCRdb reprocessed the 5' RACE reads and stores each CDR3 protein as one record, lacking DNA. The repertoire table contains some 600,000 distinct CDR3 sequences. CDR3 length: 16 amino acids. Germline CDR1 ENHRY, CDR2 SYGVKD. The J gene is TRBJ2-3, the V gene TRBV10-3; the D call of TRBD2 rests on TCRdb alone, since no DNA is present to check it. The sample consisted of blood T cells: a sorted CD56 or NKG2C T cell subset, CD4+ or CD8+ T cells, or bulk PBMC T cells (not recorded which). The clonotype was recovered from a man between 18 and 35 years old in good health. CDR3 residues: CATSPEGGPSTDTQYF.